One sample yielded the 8 T cell receptor beta chains listed below, sequenced in a study of blood T cells in healthy people across ages. A sample-barcoded 5' primer and a J-beta primer mix were used in a second PCR of roughly 7 to 11 cycles. Each CDR3 protein is one row after TCRdb ran MiXCR on the 5' RACE reads. The sample lists just under 750,000 distinct CDR3 sequences, about 20% seen once, with 22% in the top ten. Specimen: blood. Every receptor here comes from a man between 65 and 85 years old in good health.

V and J are TRBV12-5 and TRBJ1-2; 8 nucleotides line up with TRBD1. Germline loops: CDR1 LGHNT, CDR2 FRNRAP. J was trimmed by 2 bases and V by 5 bases; bases with no gene match: 7. CDR3 length equals 15 residues. CDR3 coding DNA: TGTGCTAGTGGTCCTGGACAGGGTTACAACTATGGCTACACCTTC. Translated: CASGPGQGYNYGYTF. The full variable domain, its missing parts supplied by reference TRBV12-5 and TRBJ1-2, is DARVTQTPRHKVTEMGQEVTMRCQPILGHNTVFWYRQTMMQGLELLAYFRNRAPLDDSGMPKDRFSAEMPDATLATLKIQPSEPRDSAVYFCASGPGQGYNYGYTFGSGTRLTVV.

This clonotype was detected a few times. The chain combines TRBV18 with TRBJ2-3; 7 bases are shared with TRBD1. The CDR3 is 15 residues long. Germline values: CDR1 KGHSH, CDR2 LQKENI. V was clipped by 3 bases and J by 2 bases; unmatched bases: 5. Written as DNA, the CDR3 is TGTGCCAGCTCACCGAACAGGGGACCCACAGATACGCAGTATTTT. Translating it yields CASSPNRGPTDTQYF. Combining the CDR3 with reference TRBV18 and TRBJ2-3 gives the whole variable domain NAGVMQNPRHLVRRRGQEARLRCSPMKGHSHVYWYRQLPEEGLKFMVYLQKENIIDESGMPKERFSAEFPKEGPSILRIQQVVRGDSAAYFCASSPNRGPTDTQYFGPGTRLTVL.

The V gene is TRBV28, the J gene TRBJ2-7; 8 bases agree with TRBD1. J gave up 7 bases and V 3 bases, and 8 bases lay outside the gene matches. CDR3 length: 14 residues. The germline V gene has CDR1 MDHEN and CDR2 SYDVKM. The CDR3 is CASSLGARGREQYF. The CDR3 region has the DNA TGTGCCAGCAGTTTGGGGGCCAGGGGGCGTGAGCAGTACTTC.

This clonotype came up a few times. The rearrangement joins TRBV29-1 to TRBJ2-4, with 7 nucleotides matching TRBD1. The CDR3 extends over 12 amino acids. CDR1 is SQVTM, CDR2 ANQGSEA, per germline. V dropped 7 bases and J dropped 4; count of bases not matched to a gene: 4. This CDR3 reads CSAATGKNIQYF. The CDR3 coding sequence is TGCAGCGCCGCGACAGGGAAAAACATTCAGTACTTC.

The chain links TRBV10-3 to TRBJ1-5, with 7 bases aligning to TRBD1. The ends lost 6 bases at V and 4 bases at J; junction bases unmatched: 6. Germline V lookup: CDR1 ENHRY, CDR2 SYGVKD. The CDR3 runs 14 residues. The CDR3 DNA reads as TGTGCCATCAGCACAGGGGCGCAAAATCAGCCCCAGCATTTT. Translating it yields CAISTGAQNQPQHF.

The chain has TRBV7-6 and TRBJ1-1; 8 bases agree with TRBD1. The CDR3 is 13 amino acids. Trimming cost V 5 bases and J 7 bases; bases outside gene matches: 6. Germline loops: CDR1 SGHVS, CDR2 FNYEAQ. The CDR3 protein is CASSLTGVNEAFF. CDR3 bases: TGTGCCAGCAGCCTGACAGGGGTAAATGAAGCTTTCTTT.

J is TRBJ2-1 and V is TRBV20-1, with 8 bases that match TRBD1. Germline CDR1 and CDR2: DFQATT and SNEGSKA (reference sequence). The CDR3 sequence is 13 residues long. J lost 5 bases, V lost 6 bases, and 6 bases had no gene match. As DNA, the CDR3 is TGCAGTGCGGACAGGGATAGGCACAATGAGCAGTTCTTC. Translated, it gives CSADRDRHNEQFF.

This clonotype was counted only a few times. The rearrangement links TRBV7-9 to TRBJ2-1; 8 positions agree with TRBD2. The J call is uncertain, as TRBJ2-7 better fits the DNA end. Per germline, CDR1 SEHNR and CDR2 FQNEAQ (reference sequence). The CDR3 contains 15 residues. The CDR3 DNA is TGTGCCAGGGCGTCGAGACTAGCGAGATCCTACGAGCAGTACGTC. Translation: CARASRLARSYEQYV.